A single sample gave rise to the 3 T cell receptor beta chains below, sequenced in a study of identical twins (dated by TCRdb to between 2015 and 2016). The library was produced with 5' RACE. For sequencing, an Illumina HiSeq 2000 was employed. TCRdb trimmed the raw reads at Q25, called clones with MiXCR and kept productive beta chains. Entries are consolidated by CDR3 protein sequence, retaining the most common genes and DNA. The sample has about 220,000 distinct CDR3 sequences on record, about 7.5% of them singletons. Around 2.1% of the sample rests with the top ten. This sample was also put to use in a study of yellow fever vaccine responses in identical twins.

Sequencing input: memory (CD45RO+) T cells sorted from blood. This specimen's cell subset or site label, interpreted: CD45RO+ enriched T cells. These receptors all come from a woman in her late teens or twenties in good health.

This clonotype was detected only a few times. The chain uses TRBV6-2 or TRBV6-3 and TRBJ1-5; 9 nucleotides match TRBD1. The germline V gene has CDR1 MNHEY and CDR2 SVGEGT. The trim removed 5 bases at V and 0 bases at J, leaving 8 bases unmatched. The CDR3 covers 17 residues. In nucleotides, the CDR3 is TGTGCCAGCAGTCGACCGGACAGGGGAAATAGCAATCAGCCCCAGCATTTT. Protein product: CASSRPDRGNSNQPQHF.

This clonotype was seen more than once but under ten times. The chain carries TRBV6-5 and TRBJ1-5; TRBD1 aligns across 7 bases. The CDR3 has 16 residues. Germline V lookup: CDR1 MNHEY, CDR2 SVGAGI. The V gene end was trimmed by 2 bases and the J gene end by 3 bases; junction bases not matched to a gene: 7. The CDR3 nucleotides read TGTGCCAGCAGTTACGGGGGTGGACAGGTCAATCAGCCCCAGCATTTT. Protein product: CASSYGGGQVNQPQHF.

This clonotype was counted many times. This chain uses TRBV18 with TRBJ2-7; D not certain. The germline gives CDR1 KGHSH, CDR2 LQKENI. The CDR3 sequence is 14 residues long. V was cut by 4 bases and J by 3 bases, with 13 bases left in between. This CDR3 is CASSLTMSNYEQYF. CDR3 DNA: TGTGCCAGCTCACTAACGATGTCCAACTACGAGCAGTACTTC.